This is a list of T cell receptor beta chains from one sample in a study of blood T cell repertoires in COVID-19. Here immunoSEQ multiplex PCR was the method, and the copy in TCRdb shows in-frame clones only, minus some. Of 330,000 or so clones listed, around 87% are singletons. What was sequenced was PBMCs or T cells enriched from blood (not recorded which). The receptors here all came from a middle-aged man in a cohort exposed to, infected with or recovered from COVID-19 (not recorded which). Both conserved end residues are part of each CDR3. D genes are given only for firm matches. Size tells how often a clone was seen (once, few, many) or the class of an expanded clone, and some rows leave it out.

J gene,V gene,D gene,clone size,CDR3 DNA,CDR3 protein
TRBJ1-2,TRBV29-1,NA,NA,TGCAGCGTCGTGTCTCAGGGTTATGGCTACACCTTC,CSVVSQGYGYTF
TRBJ2-1,TRBV6-6,TRBD2,NA,TGTGCCAGCAGTCAGGGACTAGCGGGAGGGGTGAGCTCCTACAATGAGCAGTTCTTC,CASSQGLAGGVSSYNEQFF
TRBJ2-1,TRBV5-1,NA,NA,TGCGCCAGCAGCTCGGGACAAAACAATGAGCAGTTCTTC,CASSSGQNNEQFF
TRBJ1-6,TRBV6-5,NA,once,TGTGCCAGCAGCTACCGCGACAACTATAATTCACCCCTCCACTTT,CASSYRDNYNSPLHF
TRBJ1-1,TRBV21-1,NA,NA,TGTGCCAGCAGCAAAGTTCGAATCGGGGGGCAAATGGAAGCTTTCTTT,CASSKVRIGGQMEAFF
TRBJ2-7,TRBV18,TRBD2,NA,TGTGCCAGCTCACCGTCCACGGCTCTAGCGGGAGGGAACGAGCAGTACTTC,CASSPSTALAGGNEQYF
TRBJ1-4,TRBV19,NA,NA,TGTGCCAGTAGAAACCTCAGGGCATATGATGAAAAACTGTTTTTT,CASRNLRAYDEKLFF
TRBJ1-5,TRBV3-1/TRBV3-2,NA,NA,TGTGCCAGCAGCCAAACCTCAGGGGGCAATCAGCCCCAGCATTTT,CASSQTSGGNQPQHF
TRBJ2-3,TRBV10-3,TRBD2,NA,TGTGCCATCAGGTCCGGGACTAGCGGTAGCACAGATACGCAGTATTTT,CAIRSGTSGSTDTQYF
TRBJ1-6,TRBV30,NA,NA,TGTGCCTGGAGTGCCTTGGGACAAGATAATTCACCCCTCCACTTT,CAWSALGQDNSPLHF
TRBJ1-5,TRBV6-1,TRBD1,NA,TGTGCCAGCAGTGAAGCGGGACAGGGTTCCCAGCCCCAGCATTTT,CASSEAGQGSQPQHF
TRBJ2-7,TRBV7-6,NA,NA,TGTGCCAGCAGCCAGGACAGCCACGAGCAGTACTTC,CASSQDSHEQYF
TRBJ1-1,TRBV3-1/TRBV3-2,TRBD1,NA,TGTGCCAGCAGCCGGGGACAGGGTCTGGAGACTGAAGCTTTCTTT,CASSRGQGLETEAFF
TRBJ2-7,TRBV28,TRBD2,many,TGTGCCAGCAGTTTGTCCCAAGGACTAGGGCACGAGCAGTACTTC,CASSLSQGLGHEQYF
TRBJ2-3,TRBV19,TRBD2,NA,TGTGCCAGTAGTATAGGACTAGCGGGAGGAGTATATACGCAGTATTTT,CASSIGLAGGVYTQYF
TRBJ1-2,TRBV30,TRBD1,many,TGTGCCTGGAGTCCAGTCCCCGGGACAGCGTATGGCTACACCTTC,CAWSPVPGTAYGYTF
TRBJ2-7,TRBV3-1/TRBV3-2,NA,NA,TGTGCCAGCAGCCAAGGTTTAGTACTCACCTACGAGCAGTACTTC,CASSQGLVLTYEQYF
TRBJ1-4,TRBV5-1,TRBD1,NA,TGCGCCAGCAGCACAGACGGACAGGGTGGAGAAAAACTGTTTTTT,CASSTDGQGGEKLFF
TRBJ2-1,TRBV6-1,NA,NA,TGTGCCAGCAGTAGTTCTTCTGGGCCCCTTTCCTTCTTC,CASSSSSGPLSFF
TRBJ1-2,TRBV24-1,NA,NA,TGTGCCACCAGTGGTTCAACCAGGGGTTCGGGCTACACCTTC,CATSGSTRGSGYTF
TRBJ1-1,TRBV10-3,TRBD1,few,TGTGCCATCAGTGAAGGAGGGGGCTTCGCTGAAGCTTTCTTT,CAISEGGGFAEAFF
TRBJ1-2,TRBV3-1/TRBV3-2,NA,NA,TGTGCCAGCAGCCAATTTTTAGGGGGGGTTGGCTACACCTTC,CASSQFLGGVGYTF